A single sample gave rise to the 29 T cell receptor beta chains below, sequenced in a study of blood T cell repertoires in COVID-19. Using immunoSEQ multiplex PCR, the repertoire was profiled, and TCRdb retains in-frame clones only, with some absent. Here the sample spans about 180,000 clones, roughly 85% being singletons. Sequenced: peripheral blood. The origin of the receptors is a man aged 55 to 69 with acute or convalescent COVID-19.

J is TRBJ2-2 and V is TRBV3-1 (or the pseudogene TRBV3-2); D might be TRBD2 (6 bases). The CDR3 runs to 17 residues. V lost 5 bases, J lost 0 bases, and 16 bases lay in between. Germline lookup yields CDR1 LGHDT and CDR2 YNNKEL (reference sequence). Here the CDR3 DNA reads TGTGCCAGCAGCTGGGGGGAGCTAAGCCCGAACACCGGGGAGCTGTTTTTT. This codes for CASSWGELSPNTGELFF.

The chain uses TRBV6-1 and TRBJ1-1; TRBD1 agrees at 9 bases. Germline V CDR1 and CDR2: MNHNS, SASEGT. This CDR3 comprises 17 residues. The ends lost 4 bases at V and 4 bases at J; junction bases unmatched: 13. CDR3 sequence reads: CASSGGRQGVSSTEAFF. CDR3 nucleotides: TGTGCCAGCAGTGGGGGGAGACAGGGGGTCTCCAGCACTGAAGCTTTCTTT.

Written as DNA, the CDR3 is TGTGCCAGCTCACCACCCAATCAGGGGAACACTGAAGCTTTCTTT. Translated: CASSPPNQGNTEAFF. This sequence joins TRBV18 and TRBJ1-1; the D gene is possibly TRBD1 (5 bases). V lost 0 bases, J lost 1 base, and 9 bases lay in between. The length of the CDR3 is 15 residues. CDR1 KGHSH and CDR2 LQKENI come from the germline V gene.

In this sample, this clone turned up once. V and J are TRBV27 and TRBJ2-7; D is undetermined. Germline loops: CDR1 MNHEY, CDR2 SMNVEV (reference sequence). V was shortened by 4 bases and J by 3 bases, with 10 bases between the two germline ends. The CDR3 totals 13 residues. Written as DNA, the CDR3 is TGTGCCAGCAGTTACTCAGGCAGCTACGAGCAGTACTTC. Its translation: CASSYSGSYEQYF.

This clone was seen just once. This chain joins TRBV28 and TRBJ2-7; a weak D match, TRBD1 (6 bases). The V and J ends lost 2 bases and 3 bases respectively, with 14 bases between them. The CDR3 consists of 15 residues. Per the germline V gene, CDR1 is MDHEN and CDR2 is SYDVKM. The CDR3, as DNA: TGTGCCAGCAGTTTAGATAGTGCCAGGGGCTACGAGCAGTACTTC. Protein product: CASSLDSARGYEQYF.

The genes are TRBV14 and TRBJ1-2; possibly TRBD1 for D (5 bases). This CDR3 comprises 12 residues. The germline CDR1 and CDR2 sequences are SGHDN and FVKESK. With 4 bases removed from V and 2 bases from J, the gap between germline ends came to 5 bases. CDR3 coding DNA: TGTGCCAGCAGCCCAGGGAACTATGGCTACACCTTC. Protein sequence: CASSPGNYGYTF.

This chain connects TRBV10-3 to TRBJ1-1, with D possibly matching TRBD1 (5 bases). The CDR3 is 14 residues long. The germline V and J ends were trimmed by 0 bases and 4 bases, with 9 bases remaining between them. Germline lookup yields CDR1 ENHRY and CDR2 SYGVKD. The CDR3 protein is CAISESGGGTEAFF. The CDR3 nucleotides read TGTGCCATCAGTGAGTCCGGGGGGGGCACTGAAGCTTTCTTT.

The chain has TRBV11-2 and TRBJ2-1; TRBD1 is a possible D gene (6 bases). Germline lookup yields CDR1 SGHAT and CDR2 FQNNGV. The CDR3 sequence is 16 residues long. The V end lost 4 bases, the J end lost 2 bases, and 15 bases lay between the germline ends. In DNA, the CDR3 is TGTGCCAGCAGCTCATTCAGGGGCCTCACCTACAATGAGCAGTTCTTC. Translating gives CASSSFRGLTYNEQFF.

The V call is TRBV12-3 or TRBV12-4, the J call TRBJ2-1; 10 bases are shared with TRBD2. This CDR3 contains 13 residues. Trimming removed 7 bases from V and 15 bases from J; junction bases left unmatched: 12. The CDR3 loop reads CASNSLAGDAPFF. The CDR3 coding sequence is TGTGCCAGCAATTCCCTAGCGGGAGATGCCCCGTTCTTC.

This chain uses TRBV5-8 with TRBJ1-4; D remains ambiguous. V was trimmed by 4 bases and J by 3 bases, leaving 25 bases between them. The CDR3 covers 19 residues. In germline, CDR1 is SGHTS, CDR2 YDEGEE. The CDR3 coding sequence is TGTGCCAGCAGCCCCGCCGGGGTGGACGGTCGGCGGGCTAATGAAAAACTGTTTTTT. Protein: CASSPAGVDGRRANEKLFF.

The chain links TRBV5-1 to TRBJ1-4, with D hard to call. V lost 0 bases and J 3 bases, leaving 6 bases between the germline ends. Germline CDR1 SGHRS, CDR2 YFSETQ. The CDR3 extends over 14 amino acids. The CDR3 is CASSLDSPNEKLFF. Here the CDR3 DNA reads TGCGCCAGCAGCTTGGACAGTCCTAATGAAAAACTGTTTTTT.

V is TRBV2 and J is TRBJ2-7; 9 bases map to TRBD1. CDR1 and CDR2 (germline): SNHLY, FYNNEI. The trim removed 1 base at V and 0 bases at J, leaving 7 bases unmatched. CDR3 length: 17 residues. The CDR3 loop is CASSEGGQGRNSYEQYF. The CDR3 DNA is TGTGCCAGCAGTGAAGGGGGACAGGGACGGAACTCCTACGAGCAGTACTTC. Full variable domain (rest looked up from reference TRBV2 and TRBJ2-7): EPEVTQTPSHQVTQMGQEVILRCVPISNHLYFYWYRQILGQKVEFLVSFYNNEISEKSEIFDDQFSVERPDGSNFTLKIRSTKLEDSAMYFCASSEGGQGRNSYEQYFGPGTRLTVT.

This chain joins TRBV9 and TRBJ2-2; D uncertain. The CDR3 sequence is 16 residues long. Germline V gene data show CDR1 as SGDLS and CDR2 as YYNGEE. V was cut by 4 bases and J by 7 bases, with 20 bases left in between. The CDR3 sequence is CASSPGQRGSHGELFF. DNA of the CDR3: TGTGCCAGCAGCCCAGGTCAACGTGGGTCCCACGGGGAGCTGTTTTTT. The whole variable domain, remainder taken from reference TRBV9 and TRBJ2-2, is DSGVTQTPKHLITATGQRVTLRCSPRSGDLSVYWYQQSLDQGLQFLIQYYNGEERAKGNILERFSAQQFPDLHSELNLSSLELGDSALYFCASSPGQRGSHGELFFGEGSRLTVL.

This clone appeared a single time. This chain joins TRBV5-3 and TRBJ2-3; a possible D gene is TRBD2 (6 bases). TRBV5-3 is placed among ORFs of uncertain function. The CDR3 runs to 15 residues. V shed 3 bases and J shed 0 bases, with 11 bases lying between them. CDR3 sequence reads: CARSWGEVSTDTQYF. The CDR3 nucleotides are TGTGCCAGAAGCTGGGGGGAGGTTAGCACAGATACGCAGTATTTT.

The V call is TRBV28, the J call TRBJ1-6, with D unclear. This CDR3 has 15 amino acids. V lost 6 bases to trimming and J lost 0 bases, with 9 bases between them. Germline CDR1 is MDHEN and CDR2 is SYDVKM. The CDR3, as DNA: TGTGCCAGCAGGATGCCTAGCTCCTATAATTCACCCCTCCACTTT. Its protein is CASRMPSSYNSPLHF.

V gene TRBV5-1 combines with J gene TRBJ2-5; D gene ambiguous. Trimming shortened V by 4 bases and J by 1 base, and 14 bases separated the two germline ends. This CDR3 is built from 15 residues. The germline gives CDR1 SGHRS, CDR2 YFSETQ. The CDR3 region is CASSPFTGGQETQYF. Written as DNA, the CDR3 is TGCGCCAGCAGCCCTTTTACGGGTGGCCAAGAGACCCAGTACTTC.

The chain joins TRBV30 to TRBJ1-5; D remains ambiguous. V gave up 1 base and J gave up 3 bases, with 16 bases separating them. Germline CDR1 is GTSNPN and CDR2 is SVGIG (reference sequence). CDR3 length equals 16 residues. For the CDR3, the DNA is TGTGCCTGGAGTGGAACGGGTGGAGGGCCCAATCAGCCCCAGCATTTT. This codes for CAWSGTGGGPNQPQHF.

The V gene is TRBV19, the J gene TRBJ1-1, with D possibly TRBD1 on 6 matching bases. Germline CDR1 reads LNHDA; CDR2 reads SQIVND (reference sequence). This CDR3 has 13 amino acids. Trimming shortened V by 7 bases and J by 1 base, and 10 bases separated the two germline ends. The CDR3 region is CASTTGWNTEAFF. The DNA of the CDR3 is TGTGCCAGTACAACAGGGTGGAACACTGAAGCTTTCTTT.

The V call is TRBV12-3 or TRBV12-4, the J call TRBJ1-5; 8 bases are shared with TRBD1. With V trimmed by 11 bases and J by 1 base, 4 bases remained unmatched. This CDR3 contains 13 residues. CDR3 sequence (DNA): TGTGCCTCAGGGGGCGCGAGCAATCAGCCCCAGCATTTT. As protein: CASGGASNQPQHF.

This sequence joins TRBV5-8 and TRBJ1-4; D ambiguous. The CDR3 is 15 amino acids. Germline V gives CDR1 SGHTS, CDR2 YDEGEE. Trimming took off 4 bases at V and 8 bases at J, with 18 bases between the two ends. The CDR3 is CASSGPQNVAEKLFF. CDR3 bases: TGTGCCAGCAGCGGGCCACAGAATGTGGCCGAAAAACTGTTTTTT.

The chain links TRBV4-1 to TRBJ1-2, with a tentative D call TRBD1 (6 bases). Looked up from germline, CDR1 is MGHRA and CDR2 is YSYEKL. Trimming pared 1 base from V and 7 bases from J, leaving 16 bases between. The CDR3 totals 15 residues. The CDR3 is CASSQGSSGERGYTF. Written as DNA, the CDR3 is TGCGCCAGCAGCCAAGGCAGTTCAGGGGAACGTGGCTACACCTTC.

V gene TRBV12-3 or TRBV12-4 combines with J gene TRBJ2-7; D is uncertain. Deletions cut 5 bases from V and 4 bases from J, with 9 bases between. This CDR3 has 12 amino acids. CDR3 nucleotides: TGTGCCAGCAGTCCCAGTATGTACGAGCAGTACTTC. Its translation: CASSPSMYEQYF.

The V gene is TRBV7-9, the J gene TRBJ2-1, with 10 positions matching TRBD2. With 2 bases clipped from V and 8 bases from J, the junction kept 6 bases outside the gene matches. Germline-derived CDR1 and CDR2 are SEHNR and FQNEAQ (reference sequence). The CDR3 is 15 amino acids. In DNA, the CDR3 is TGTGCCAGCAGCTTATCGGCTAGCGGGAGCTATGAGCAGTTCTTC. This translates into CASSLSASGSYEQFF.

The rearrangement uses TRBV19 and TRBJ1-5; maybe TRBD1 (5 bases). The CDR3 has 15 residues. Germline V gene data show CDR1 as LNHDA and CDR2 as SQIVND (reference sequence). Trimming cost V 9 bases and J 10 bases, with 25 bases left between them. CDR3 amino acids: CASSDHRTHSDPQHF. In DNA form, the CDR3 reads TGTGCCAGCTCCGACCACAGGACCCACTCCGATCCCCAGCATTTT. Full variable domain (missing parts from reference TRBV19 and TRBJ1-5): DGGITQSPKYLFRKEGQNVTLSCEQNLNHDAMYWYRQDPGQGLRLIYYSQIVNDFQKGDIAEGYSVSREKKESFPLTVTSAQKNPTAFYLCASSDHRTHSDPQHFGDGTRLSIL.

The J gene is TRBJ2-2, the V gene TRBV19; 9 nucleotides agree with TRBD1. Germline CDR1 reads LNHDA; CDR2 reads SQIVND (reference sequence). The J segment lost 6 bases and the V segment lost 9 bases, leaving 8 bases of the junction unmatched. The CDR3 extends over 14 amino acids. CDR3 residues: CASSGTGFAGELFF. CDR3 in DNA: TGTGCCAGCTCCGGGACAGGGTTTGCCGGGGAGCTGTTTTTT.

The chain combines TRBV29-1 with TRBJ1-1; no reliable D call. V lost 7 bases and J 0 bases, leaving 9 bases between the germline ends. In germline, CDR1 is SQVTM, CDR2 ANQGSEA. The CDR3 covers 12 residues. Written as DNA, the CDR3 is TGCAGCGCCAGGATTTTGAACACTGAAGCTTTCTTT. As protein: CSARILNTEAFF.

V usage is TRBV7-9 and J usage is TRBJ1-4; perhaps TRBD1 as D (6 bases). CDR1 SEHNR and CDR2 FQNEAQ come from the germline V gene (reference sequence). There are 15 residues in the CDR3. V was trimmed by 2 bases and J by 5 bases, leaving 12 bases between them. CDR3 in amino acids: CASSLWQGKNEKLFF. The CDR3 region has the DNA TGTGCCAGCAGCTTATGGCAGGGGAAAAATGAAAAACTGTTTTTT.

CDR3 sequence: CASSRTGPVNTDTQYF. DNA for the CDR3: TGCGCCAGCAGCAGGACAGGCCCAGTCAACACAGATACGCAGTATTTT. The V and J genes are TRBV4-1 and TRBJ2-3, with 7 bases matching TRBD1. The CDR3 has 16 residues. Germline CDR1 is MGHRA and CDR2 is YSYEKL. With 5 bases clipped from V and 2 bases from J, the junction kept 10 bases outside the gene matches.

This clone showed up just a few times. V is TRBV30 and J is TRBJ1-1; D may be TRBD1 (5 bases). The CDR3 consists of 12 residues. Germline CDR1 is GTSNPN and CDR2 is SVGIG (reference sequence). Trimming took 0 bases from V and 5 from J, leaving 7 bases between them. The CDR3: CAWSVGATEAFF. The CDR3 DNA reads TGTGCCTGGAGTGTAGGGGCGACTGAAGCTTTCTTT.